The sequence of this TCR beta chain was determined in a study of T-cell memory formation after mild COVID-19. Study-wide findings and caveats: Clones contracting day 15 to 85 were balanced CD4/CD8; later expanders leaned CD4+.

TCRdb re-analysed the 5' RACE reads in MiXCR, keeping a single row per CDR3 protein. This table holds about 470,000 distinct CDR3 sequences, 15% to 20% found once. From germline, CDR1 is DFQATT and CDR2 SNEGSKA (reference sequence). The J segment lost 2 bases and the V segment lost 5 bases, leaving 8 bases of the junction unmatched. This CDR3 has 15 residues. This clonotype was seen a handful of times. Its cognate antigen is unknown. The chain is built from TRBV20-1 and TRBJ2-3, with 9 bases fitting TRBD2. The sequenced sample was PBMCs or a T cell subset sorted from them (not recorded which). The sequence was collected from an adult woman who had mild COVID-19 (a few samples of this study predate the infection). Cell type and time point are not known. For the CDR3, the DNA is TGCAGTGCTGTGAACGCGGGGGGGACCACAGATACGCAGTATTTT. It is translated as CSAVNAGGTTDTQYF.